A selection of T cell receptor beta chains follows, all from one sample in a study of T cell responses to AZD1222 COVID-19 vaccine. Some clones are missing from TCRdb's copy, which holds only in-frame ones; the method was immunoSEQ multiplex PCR. The sample carries some 79,000 clones, 80% to 90% recorded once. Sample: peripheral blood, taken 28 days after the second AZD1222 dose. These receptors all come from an adult who received the AZD1222 COVID-19 vaccine. Both conserved end residues are part of each CDR3. The D gene is left open where the match is weak. Clone size appears in some rows only: once, few, many, or a class for an expanded clone.

NA,TRBV9,NA,TRBJ1-5,TGTGCCAGCAGCGTAGGTGTGTCCAATCAGCCCCAGCATTTT,CASSVGVSNQPQHF
NA,TRBV4-2,NA,TRBJ2-1,TGTGCCAGCAGCCAAGAGAAGGGGCAGGGGAATGAGCAGTTCTTC,CASSQEKGQGNEQFF
NA,TRBV7-2,NA,TRBJ2-7,TGTGCCAGCAGCTTAGGCGCCGGGACACCAACCTACGAGCAGTACTTC,CASSLGAGTPTYEQYF
once,TRBV5-1,NA,TRBJ1-1,TGCGCCAGCAGCTTGGGGGCAGGGACCCCTGAAGCTTTCTTT,CASSLGAGTPEAFF
NA,TRBV9,NA,TRBJ2-7,TGTGCCAGCAGCCCAGATGTGGGGACCGAGCAGTACTTC,CASSPDVGTEQYF
NA,TRBV28,NA,TRBJ1-1,TGTGCCAGCAGTTTCGGACAGCCTAACACTGAAGCTTTCTTT,CASSFGQPNTEAFF
NA,TRBV10-3,NA,TRBJ1-4,TGTGCCATCAGTGAGTCGGCGTTTGACGAAAAACTGTTTTTT,CAISESAFDEKLFF
NA,TRBV5-6,NA,TRBJ1-2,TGTGCCAGCAGCTTGGACAGCCGGAAGGGCTACACCTTC,CASSLDSRKGYTF
NA,TRBV19,NA,TRBJ1-3,TGTGCCAGTAGTACAGGGTCTTCTGGAAACACCATATATTTT,CASSTGSSGNTIYF
NA,TRBV30,NA,TRBJ2-3,TGTGCCTGGGCGAGCGGGCTGCTCACAGATACGCAGTATTTT,CAWASGLLTDTQYF
NA,TRBV5-4,TRBD1,TRBJ2-6,TGTGCCAGCATCCTACAGGGGTCTGGGGCCAACGTCCTGACTTTC,CASILQGSGANVLTF
NA,TRBV7-6,NA,TRBJ2-7,TGTGCCAGCACCCCGACCGGGACATCCTCCTACGAGCAGTACTTC,CASTPTGTSSYEQYF
NA,TRBV29-1,NA,TRBJ1-1,TGCAGCGCCTCGAACACTGAAGCTTTCTTT,CSASNTEAFF
NA,TRBV29-1,TRBD1,TRBJ1-2,TGCAGCGTTGACGGACAGGGGGCGAATGGCTACACCTTC,CSVDGQGANGYTF
NA,TRBV28,NA,TRBJ2-2,TGTGCCAGCAGTCCCCAGACAGGGCCGGGAGGGTTGACCGGGGAGCTGTTTTTT,CASSPQTGPGGLTGELFF
few,TRBV10-3,NA,TRBJ1-2,TGTGCCATCAGTGAGGGAAACTATGGCTACACCTTC,CAISEGNYGYTF
NA,TRBV7-3,NA,TRBJ2-1,TGTGCCAGCAGCCGGGTTGGCGAAAGCTCCTACAATGAGCAGTTCTTC,CASSRVGESSYNEQFF
NA,TRBV7-2,TRBD2,TRBJ2-5,TGTGCCAGCAGCCCAGCTGGGGGGGTAGAGACCCAGTACTTC,CASSPAGGVETQYF
NA,TRBV9,NA,TRBJ1-2,TGTGCCAGCAGCGTAGGGGCAGGGGAATTTTTTGGCTACACCTTC,CASSVGAGEFFGYTF
NA,TRBV28,TRBD1,TRBJ1-2,TGTGCCAGCAGTTTAAAGACAGGGAACTATGGCTACACCTTC,CASSLKTGNYGYTF
NA,TRBV19,NA,TRBJ1-6,TGTGCCAGTAGCCAAGGCCCATCAGGGGCCCCCATCTCACCCCTCCACTTT,CASSQGPSGAPISPLHF
NA,TRBV28,NA,TRBJ2-2,TGTGCCAGCAGACTCACCGGGGAGCTGTTTTTT,CASRLTGELFF
NA,TRBV11-2,NA,TRBJ1-1,TGTGCCAGCAGCTTAGTTTTGGGTATGAACACTGAAGCTTTCTTT,CASSLVLGMNTEAFF
NA,TRBV7-2,NA,TRBJ1-4,TGTGCCAGCAGCTCACAGGGAGGTGCTAATGAAAAACTGTTTTTT,CASSSQGGANEKLFF
NA,TRBV10-3,NA,TRBJ1-1,TGTGCCATCAGTGAGTCGGGTCAGGGAGACACTGAAGCTTTCTTT,CAISESGQGDTEAFF
NA,TRBV6-2/TRBV6-3,TRBD1,TRBJ2-5,TGTGCCAGCAGTTACTCGCCCGGGACAGGTCCTTTAGGGACCCAGTACTTC,CASSYSPGTGPLGTQYF
NA,TRBV3-1/TRBV3-2,NA,TRBJ1-1,TGTGCCAGCAGCAACAACATGAACACTGAAGCTTTCTTT,CASSNNMNTEAFF